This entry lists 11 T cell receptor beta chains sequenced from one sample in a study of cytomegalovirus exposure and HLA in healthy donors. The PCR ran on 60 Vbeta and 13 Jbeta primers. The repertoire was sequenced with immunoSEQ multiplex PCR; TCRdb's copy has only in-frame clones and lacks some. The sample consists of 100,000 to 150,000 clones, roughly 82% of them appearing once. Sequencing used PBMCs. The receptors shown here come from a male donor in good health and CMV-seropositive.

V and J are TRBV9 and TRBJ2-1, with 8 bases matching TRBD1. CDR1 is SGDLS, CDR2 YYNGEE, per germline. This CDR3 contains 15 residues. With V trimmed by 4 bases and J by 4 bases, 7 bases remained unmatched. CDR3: CASSSGQGSYNEQFF. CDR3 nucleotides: TGTGCCAGCAGCTCCGGACAGGGATCTTACAATGAGCAGTTCTTC.

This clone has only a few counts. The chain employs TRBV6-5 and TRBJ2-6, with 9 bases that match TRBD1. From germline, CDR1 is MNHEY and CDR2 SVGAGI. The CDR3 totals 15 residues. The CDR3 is CASWDRATGANVLTF. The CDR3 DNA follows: TGTGCGAGCTGGGACAGGGCGACTGGGGCCAACGTCCTGACTTTC.

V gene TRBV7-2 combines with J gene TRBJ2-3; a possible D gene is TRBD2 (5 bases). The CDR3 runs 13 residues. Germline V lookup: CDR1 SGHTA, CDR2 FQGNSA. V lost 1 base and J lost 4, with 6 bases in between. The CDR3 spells CASSLGGSDTQYF. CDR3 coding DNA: TGTGCCAGCAGCTTAGGAGGGTCAGATACGCAGTATTTT.

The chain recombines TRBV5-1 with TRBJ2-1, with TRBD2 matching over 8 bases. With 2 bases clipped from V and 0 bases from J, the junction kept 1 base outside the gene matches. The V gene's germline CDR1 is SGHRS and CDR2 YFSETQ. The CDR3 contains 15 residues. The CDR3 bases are TGCGCCAGCAGCTTCGGGACTAGCTCCTACAATGAGCAGTTCTTC. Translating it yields CASSFGTSSYNEQFF.

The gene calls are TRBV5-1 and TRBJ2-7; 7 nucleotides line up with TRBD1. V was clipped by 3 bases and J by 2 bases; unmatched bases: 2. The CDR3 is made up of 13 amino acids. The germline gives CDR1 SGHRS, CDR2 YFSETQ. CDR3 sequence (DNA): TGCGCCAGCAGCTCGACAGGGCCCTACGAGCAGTACTTC. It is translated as CASSSTGPYEQYF.

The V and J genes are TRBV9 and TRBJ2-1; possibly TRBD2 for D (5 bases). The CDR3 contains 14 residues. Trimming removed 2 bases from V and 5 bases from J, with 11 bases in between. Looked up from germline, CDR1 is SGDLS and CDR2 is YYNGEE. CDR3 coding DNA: TGTGCCAGCAGCGTTTTTGCTAGCAACAATGAGCAGTTCTTC. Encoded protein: CASSVFASNNEQFF. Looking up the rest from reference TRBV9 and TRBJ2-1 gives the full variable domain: DSGVTQTPKHLITATGQRVTLRCSPRSGDLSVYWYQQSLDQGLQFLIQYYNGEERAKGNILERFSAQQFPDLHSELNLSSLELGDSALYFCASSVFASNNEQFFGPGTRLTVL.

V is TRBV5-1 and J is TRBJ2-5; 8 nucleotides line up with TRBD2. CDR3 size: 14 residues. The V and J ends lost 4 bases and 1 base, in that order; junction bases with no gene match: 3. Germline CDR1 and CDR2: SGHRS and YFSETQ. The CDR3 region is CASSRSGGQETQYF. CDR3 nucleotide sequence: TGCGCCAGCAGCAGGAGCGGGGGCCAAGAGACCCAGTACTTC.

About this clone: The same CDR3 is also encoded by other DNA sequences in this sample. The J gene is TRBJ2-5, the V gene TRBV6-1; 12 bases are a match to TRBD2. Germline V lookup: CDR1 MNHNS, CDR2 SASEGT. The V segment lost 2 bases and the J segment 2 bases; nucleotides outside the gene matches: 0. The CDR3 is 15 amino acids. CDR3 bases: TGTGCCAGCAGTGAACTAGCGGGGGGGCAAGAGACCCAGTACTTC. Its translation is CASSELAGGQETQYF.

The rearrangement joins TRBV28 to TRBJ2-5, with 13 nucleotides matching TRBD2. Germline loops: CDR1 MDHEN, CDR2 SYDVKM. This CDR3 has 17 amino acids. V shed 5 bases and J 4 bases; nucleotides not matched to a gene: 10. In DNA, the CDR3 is TGTGCCAGCAGTCCGAACGGACTAGCGGGGGCGGGAGAGACCCAGTACTTC. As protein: CASSPNGLAGAGETQYF.

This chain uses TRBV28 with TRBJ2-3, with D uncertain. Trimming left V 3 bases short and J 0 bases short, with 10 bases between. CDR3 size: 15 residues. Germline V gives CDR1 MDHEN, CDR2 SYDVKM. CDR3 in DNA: TGTGCCAGCAGTTTCATCCAGGCGAGCACAGATACGCAGTATTTT. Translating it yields CASSFIQASTDTQYF.

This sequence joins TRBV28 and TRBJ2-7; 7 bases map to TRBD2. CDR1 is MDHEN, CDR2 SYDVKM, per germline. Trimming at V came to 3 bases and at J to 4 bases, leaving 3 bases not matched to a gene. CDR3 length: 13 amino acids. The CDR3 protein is CASSFSGGYEQYF. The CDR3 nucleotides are TGTGCCAGCAGTTTCTCGGGGGGTTACGAGCAGTACTTC.